Listed below are T cell receptor beta chains from one sample, sequenced in a study of T cells in tuberculosis. TCRdb's copy holds only in-frame clones and misses some; the assay was immunoSEQ multiplex PCR. The repertoire has around 60,000 clones, about 76% of them found once; the top ten carry about 13%. The sample consisted of CD1b-GMM tetramer-negative cells sorted from PBMCs. Every receptor here comes from an adult woman with latent tuberculosis. CDR3s include the opening cysteine and the closing phenylalanine or tryptophan. A D gene is named only where the DNA matches it firmly. A clone size is listed for some rows: how often the clone was seen (once, few, many), or a class if it is expanded.

clone size	J gene	V gene	D gene	CDR3 protein	CDR3 DNA
once	TRBJ1-2	TRBV14	NA	CASSQEGRAGYTF	TGTGCCAGCAGCCAAGAAGGCAGGGCAGGCTACACCTTC
once	TRBJ2-5	TRBV15	NA	CATSRNRARETQYF	TGTGCCACCAGCAGAAACAGGGCTCGGGAGACCCAGTACTTC
NA	TRBJ2-7	TRBV7-6	NA	CASSLIGQGQAGGPNEQYF	TGTGCCAGCAGCTTAATTGGACAGGGGCAGGCGGGAGGGCCGAACGAGCAGTACTTC
NA	TRBJ2-7	TRBV5-1	TRBD1	CASKGTGGSYEQYF	TGCGCCAGCAAAGGGACAGGGGGGTCCTACGAGCAGTACTTC
NA	TRBJ1-5	TRBV28	NA	CASSSTGVSNQPQHF	TGTGCCAGCAGTTCCACCGGGGTAAGCAATCAGCCCCAGCATTTT
NA	TRBJ2-2	TRBV5-4	NA	CASRLGQNTGELFF	TGTGCCAGCAGATTAGGACAGAACACCGGGGAGCTGTTTTTT
NA	TRBJ2-3	TRBV5-5	NA	CASSLGGGQSTDTQYF	TGTGCCAGCAGCTTGGGCGGGGGCCAGAGCACAGATACGCAGTATTTT
NA	TRBJ2-7	TRBV7-3	TRBD1	CASRSEAGGSYEQYF	TGTGCCAGCAGATCCGAGGCAGGGGGATCCTACGAGCAGTACTTC
NA	TRBJ2-3	TRBV5-6	NA	CASSPGGRGTDTQYF	TGTGCCAGCAGCCCCGGGGGGCGGGGCACAGATACGCAGTATTTT
NA	TRBJ2-1	TRBV5-4	TRBD2	CASSAGTSGGYNEQFF	TGTGCCAGCAGCGCCGGGACTAGCGGGGGATACAATGAGCAGTTCTTC
NA	TRBJ2-7	TRBV4-3	NA	CAGSQAQVSYEQYF	TGCGCCGGCAGCCAAGCGCAGGTATCCTACGAGCAGTACTTC
NA	TRBJ2-3	TRBV29-1	NA	CSVWRADTQYF	TGCAGCGTCTGGAGGGCAGATACGCAGTATTTT
NA	TRBJ2-7	TRBV27	TRBD2	CASGTSGTSYEQYF	TGTGCCAGCGGGACTAGCGGGACTTCCTACGAGCAGTACTTC
NA	TRBJ2-5	TRBV9	NA	CASSAKETQYF	TGTGCCAGCAGCGCTAAAGAGACCCAGTACTTC
NA	TRBJ1-2	TRBV5-4	NA	CASSLTKDSLNYGYTF	TGTGCCAGCAGTCTAACGAAGGACAGTCTCAACTATGGCTACACCTTC
NA	TRBJ2-1	TRBV11-2	NA	CASSLNRASDEQFF	TGTGCCAGCAGCCTTAACAGGGCTTCGGATGAGCAGTTCTTC
NA	TRBJ1-1	TRBV5-8	NA	CASSLERLNTEAFF	TGTGCCAGCAGCTTGGAGAGGCTGAACACTGAAGCTTTCTTT
NA	TRBJ2-3	TRBV5-1	NA	CASSLVAKTDTQYF	TGCGCCAGCAGCTTGGTTGCGAAAACAGATACGCAGTATTTT
NA	TRBJ1-5	TRBV6-6	NA	CASTQVGVSNQPQHF	TGTGCCAGCACTCAAGTAGGGGTGAGCAATCAGCCCCAGCATTTT
NA	TRBJ1-2	TRBV7-9	NA	CASSWDLSNYGYTF	TGTGCCAGCAGCTGGGACTTATCTAACTATGGCTACACCTTC
once	TRBJ2-1	TRBV19	NA	CASGSAGWGQNEQFF	TGTGCCAGTGGATCCGCAGGGTGGGGCCAGAATGAGCAGTTCTTC
NA	TRBJ2-7	TRBV6-5	NA	CASTPPNSPYEQYF	TGTGCCAGCACGCCTCCGAACAGCCCCTACGAGCAGTACTTC
few	TRBJ1-1	TRBV7-3	NA	CASSLNGGRQGSTEAFF	TGTGCCAGCAGCTTAAATGGTGGGAGGCAGGGAAGTACTGAAGCTTTCTTT
NA	TRBJ1-1	TRBV20-1	NA	CSAREGSQPFF	TGCAGTGCTAGGGAGGGGAGCCAACCTTTCTTT
NA	TRBJ1-1	TRBV18	TRBD1	CASSPTGLNTEAFF	TGTGCCAGCTCACCGACAGGGTTGAACACTGAAGCTTTCTTT
NA	TRBJ1-1	TRBV2	TRBD1	CASSRQGQNTEAFF	TGTGCCAGCAGCCGACAGGGGCAAAACACTGAAGCTTTCTTT
NA	TRBJ1-6	TRBV6-5	NA	CASSYRNSHSPLHF	TGTGCCAGCAGTTACCGTAACAGTCATTCACCCCTCCACTTT
NA	TRBJ1-3	TRBV6-5	NA	CASRRREVSGNTIYF	TGTGCCAGCAGGCGCCGGGAGGTCTCTGGAAACACCATATATTTT
few	TRBJ2-4	TRBV18	TRBD2	CASSPGLAGDKNIQYF	TGTGCCAGCTCACCTGGGCTAGCGGGAGACAAAAACATTCAGTACTTC
NA	TRBJ1-3	TRBV9	TRBD1	CASSGRDRENTIYF	TGTGCCAGCAGCGGCCGGGACAGGGAAAACACCATATATTTT
NA	TRBJ2-1	TRBV18	TRBD2	CASSPGTSGIRSYNEQFF	TGTGCCAGCTCACCTGGGACTAGCGGAATCCGCTCCTACAATGAGCAGTTCTTC
once	TRBJ1-2	TRBV28	NA	CASYERGYTF	TGTGCCAGCTATGAGCGCGGCTACACCTTC
NA	TRBJ2-7	TRBV5-1	NA	CASSLAVGPLYEQYF	TGCGCCAGCAGCTTGGCCGTGGGCCCACTCTACGAGCAGTACTTC
NA	TRBJ2-7	TRBV28	NA	CASSLMAGGVYEQYF	TGTGCCAGCAGTTTAATGGCAGGAGGAGTCTACGAGCAGTACTTC
NA	TRBJ1-4	TRBV5-1	TRBD1	CASSPATGRNEKLFF	TGCGCCAGCAGCCCGGCGACAGGGAGAAATGAAAAACTGTTTTTT
NA	TRBJ1-3	TRBV7-2	NA	CASSPGGGGNTIYF	TGTGCCAGCAGCCCCGGGGGGGGTGGAAACACCATATATTTT
few	TRBJ1-1	TRBV28	NA	CASSLRFSNTEAFF	TGTGCCAGCAGTTTACGGTTTTCGAACACTGAAGCTTTCTTT
NA	TRBJ2-2	TRBV6-5	NA	CASSSNTGTGELFF	TGTGCCAGCAGTTCAAATACAGGGACCGGGGAGCTGTTTTTT
once	TRBJ2-7	TRBV5-6	TRBD1	CASSLTGHEQYF	TGTGCCAGCAGTTTGACAGGGCACGAGCAGTACTTC
NA	TRBJ1-1	TRBV27	TRBD1	CASSLETPGQGEAFF	TGTGCCAGCAGTTTAGAGACCCCGGGACAGGGAGAAGCTTTCTTT
NA	TRBJ1-3	TRBV7-2	NA	CASSRLGRESVSGNTIYF	TGTGCCAGCAGCAGACTAGGTCGGGAATCCGTCTCTGGAAACACCATATATTTT
NA	TRBJ1-1	TRBV11-2	NA	CASSPGRGEAFF	TGTGCCAGCAGCCCCGGCCGGGGTGAAGCTTTCTTT
NA	TRBJ2-7	TRBV5-1	NA	CASSLPTGSYEQYF	TGCGCCAGCAGCCTCCCGACAGGATCCTACGAGCAGTACTTC
NA	TRBJ1-2	TRBV7-6	TRBD1	CASSPGTGYGYTF	TGTGCCAGCAGCCCAGGGACAGGGTATGGCTACACCTTC
NA	TRBJ1-3	TRBV25-1	NA	CASSEPGKLRNTIYF	TGTGCCAGCAGTGAACCCGGAAAACTAAGAAACACCATATATTTT
NA	TRBJ2-4	TRBV19	TRBD1	CASSIGQGRNIQYF	TGTGCCAGTAGTATTGGACAGGGCCGAAACATTCAGTACTTC
NA	TRBJ2-1	TRBV7-2	TRBD1	CASRRGLWGSGEQFF	TGTGCCAGCAGAAGGGGGCTATGGGGCTCGGGGGAGCAGTTCTTC
NA	TRBJ1-2	TRBV7-2	TRBD1	CASSLAPGTGSRRYTF	TGTGCCAGCAGCTTAGCGCCCGGGACAGGCTCACGGCGCTACACCTTC
few	TRBJ2-1	TRBV25-1	NA	CASSEGFGFSSYNEQFF	TGTGCCAGCAGTGAGGGCTTCGGTTTCAGCTCCTACAATGAGCAGTTCTTC
NA	TRBJ1-6	TRBV2	NA	CASSERQGLYNSPLHF	TGTGCCAGCAGTGAGCGTCAGGGCTTATATAATTCACCCCTCCACTTT
few	TRBJ1-5	TRBV19	TRBD1	CASSNTGGSYNQPQHF	TGTGCCAGTAGCAACACAGGGGGATCTTACAATCAGCCCCAGCATTTT
NA	TRBJ2-7	TRBV7-9	TRBD1	CASSGRDRGSRYEQYF	TGTGCCAGCAGCGGGAGGGACAGGGGTTCCCGCTACGAGCAGTACTTC
NA	TRBJ1-1	TRBV9	NA	CASSVEDSMNTEAFF	TGTGCCAGCAGCGTAGAGGACAGCATGAACACTGAAGCTTTCTTT
NA	TRBJ1-2	TRBV6-1	NA	CASSEAGGINYGYTF	TGTGCCAGCAGTGAAGCCGGGGGAATTAACTATGGCTACACCTTC
NA	TRBJ1-2	TRBV6-6	NA	CASSYSPVNYGYTF	TGTGCCAGCAGTTACTCGCCAGTAAACTATGGCTACACCTTC
NA	TRBJ2-1	TRBV6-6	NA	CASSYRRDNEQFF	TGTGCCAGCAGTTATCGCCGGGACAATGAGCAGTTCTTC
NA	TRBJ2-1	TRBV5-1	TRBD2	CASSPGTSGGVSEQFF	TGCGCCAGCAGCCCCGGGACTAGCGGGGGGGTGAGTGAGCAGTTCTTC